The 32 T cell receptor beta chains below come from one sample, sequenced in a study of T cells in Graves' hyperthyroidism and ophthalmopathy. Amplification of TCR beta CDR3 regions was performed using RNA transcripts as template. Researchers ran a first-round RT-PCR on the TCR CDR3 using the HTBI primer set. TCRdb re-called the multiplex PCR reads through MiXCR, storing one row per CDR3 protein. The table includes 300,000 to 450,000 distinct CDR3 sequences, around 14% detected once. The sequenced sample consisted of blood. The receptors here all came from a woman younger than 30 with Graves' hyperthyroidism.

This clonotype was observed many times. The rearrangement joins TRBV7-3 to TRBJ2-7; 8 bases are a match to TRBD2. Trimming cost V 0 bases and J 4 bases; bases outside gene matches: 5. CDR1 is SGHTA and CDR2 is FQGTGA in the germline V gene. The CDR3 covers 15 residues. CDR3 region: CASSLTRSGSYEQYF. The CDR3, as DNA: TGTGCCAGCAGCTTAACGAGGAGCGGGAGTTACGAGCAGTACTTC.

The chain uses TRBV7-8 and TRBJ1-6; possible D gene TRBD1, 5 bases. Germline V CDR1 and CDR2: SGHVS, FQNEAQ. The CDR3 consists of 16 residues. With 5 bases removed from V and 6 bases from J, the gap between germline ends came to 17 bases. CDR3 loop: CASSLPGLGLNSPLHF. CDR3 in DNA: TGTGCCAGCAGCCTCCCAGGGTTAGGTCTTAATTCACCCCTCCACTTT.

The rearrangement joins TRBV27 to TRBJ2-1; 9 bases align to TRBD1. The CDR3 runs to 15 residues. V gave up 2 bases and J gave up 4 bases; unmatched junction bases: 3. Germline V gene lookup returns CDR1 MNHEY and CDR2 SMNVEV (reference sequence). The CDR3 spells CASSLGTGRYNEQFF. CDR3 sequence (DNA): TGTGCCAGCAGTTTAGGGACAGGGCGATACAATGAGCAGTTCTTC.

This clonotype came up many times. V and J are TRBV28 and TRBJ2-7; TRBD1 matches at 7 bases. V lost 6 bases, J lost 0 bases, and 14 bases stayed unmatched. The CDR3 length is 17 residues. Germline V gives CDR1 MDHEN, CDR2 SYDVKM. CDR3 residues: CASSPNYRGWSSYEQYF. The CDR3 coding sequence is TGTGCCAGCAGCCCCAACTACAGGGGTTGGAGCTCCTACGAGCAGTACTTC.

The rearrangement joins TRBV19 to TRBJ2-5; 9 bases map to TRBD2. Germline values: CDR1 LNHDA, CDR2 SQIVND (reference sequence). The CDR3 has 17 residues. V shed 3 bases, J shed 2 bases, and the junction held 10 bases outside the gene matches. CDR3 region: CASSIPRGRGGQETQYF. The CDR3 DNA reads as TGTGCCAGTAGTATCCCCCGGGGGCGGGGGGGACAAGAGACCCAGTACTTC.

This clonotype was seen ten or more times. V gene TRBV12-3 or TRBV12-4 combines with J gene TRBJ2-2, with 8 bases fitting TRBD1. The trim removed 0 bases at V and 6 bases at J, leaving 6 bases unmatched. The CDR3 loop spans 16 amino acids. The DNA for the CDR3 is TGTGCCAGCAGTTTAGCGCCTTGGACAGGGCCCGGGGAGCTGTTTTTT. Amino acid sequence: CASSLAPWTGPGELFF.

This clonotype was seen more than once but under ten times. The chain couples TRBV6-4 to TRBJ1-1; 7 bases fit TRBD1. Germline V gene sequence: CDR1 MRHNA, CDR2 SNTAGT. This CDR3 spans 15 amino acids. The V gene end was trimmed by 6 bases and the J gene end by 5 bases; junction bases not matched to a gene: 12. The DNA for the CDR3 is TGTGCCAGCAGCCACACACAGGGGAGGATGACTGAAGCTTTCTTT. Translating it yields CASSHTQGRMTEAFF.

This clonotype was counted at least ten times. The chain carries TRBV5-1 and TRBJ2-3; D unclear. V was pared by 0 bases and J by 2 bases, with 13 bases between. Germline values: CDR1 SGHRS, CDR2 YFSETQ. This CDR3 is built from 16 residues. The CDR3 loop is CASSLETLISTDTQYF. CDR3 in DNA: TGCGCCAGCAGCTTGGAAACTCTCATTTCCACAGATACGCAGTATTTT.

As for this clonotype: Given a much more abundant clone one base away, this may be a read error. J is TRBJ1-2 and V is TRBV29-1, with TRBD1 identical over 7 bases. The length of the CDR3 is 14 residues. Germline V gene data show CDR1 as SQVTM and CDR2 as ANQGSEA. CDR3 in amino acids: CSVPTWDRNYGYIF. CDR3 DNA: TGCAGCGTCCCAACTTGGGACAGAAACTATGGCTACATCTTC. The full variable domain, completed using reference TRBV29-1 and TRBJ1-2, is SAVISQKPSRDICQRGTSLTIQCQVDSQVTMMFWYRQQPGQSLTLIATANQGSEATYESGFVIDKFPISRPNLTFSTLTVSNMSPEDSSIYLCSVPTWDRNYGYIFGSGTRLTVV.

This clonotype was counted ten times or more. The rearrangement links TRBV20-1 to TRBJ2-7; D possibly corresponds to TRBD1 (6 bases). V was clipped by 7 bases and J by 0 bases, with 13 bases between them. The CDR3 runs to 13 residues. The germline V gene has CDR1 DFQATT and CDR2 SNEGSKA (reference sequence). The CDR3 DNA reads TGCAGTGTCACAGGGACCAGCTCCTACGAGCAGTACTTC. This sequence encodes CSVTGTSSYEQYF.

The J gene is TRBJ1-2, the V gene TRBV7-9; D is possibly TRBD1 (6 bases). Trimming left V 8 bases short and J 7 bases short, with 20 bases between. This CDR3 has 14 residues. CDR1 is SEHNR, CDR2 FQNEAQ, per germline (reference sequence). The CDR3 DNA follows: TGTGCCAGCGAATTGGCCCTAGGGGGACTTGGCTACACCTTC. This codes for CASELALGGLGYTF.

This chain connects TRBV18 to TRBJ2-1; TRBD2 matches 10 bases. This CDR3 is 18 amino acids long. V gave up 3 bases and J gave up 0 bases; unmatched junction bases: 8. CDR1 is KGHSH, CDR2 LQKENI, per germline. CDR3 sequence reads: CASSPGLADRLSYNEQFF. The CDR3 DNA sequence: TGTGCCAGCTCACCTGGACTAGCGGACAGACTCTCCTACAATGAGCAGTTCTTC.

This clonotype came up many times. V and J are TRBV28 and TRBJ2-2; D not certain. V lost 5 bases and J lost 5, with 12 bases in between. The germline V gene encodes CDR1 MDHEN and CDR2 SYDVKM. The CDR3 covers 14 residues. CDR3 amino acids: CASSPLLKTGELFF. The DNA for the CDR3 is TGTGCCAGCAGTCCCCTCCTCAAGACCGGGGAGCTGTTTTTT.

This clonotype was counted a few times. Just one base apart from a much larger clone, this may be a read error. V and J are TRBV12-3 or TRBV12-4 and TRBJ2-7, with TRBD2 matching over 10 bases. The CDR3 spans 13 residues. V shed 5 bases and J 9 bases; nucleotides not matched to a gene: 7. The DNA of the CDR3 is TGTGCCAGCAGTCTAGGACTAGCGGACAGGCAGTACTTC. It specifies CASSLGLADRQYF.

This clonotype was detected ten times or more. For the CDR3, the DNA is TGCAGTGCTAGAGATCACGCACGGAATGGCTACACCTTC. It codes for CSARDHARNGYTF. The gene calls are TRBV20-1 and TRBJ1-2; no clear D gene. Germline V gene data show CDR1 as DFQATT and CDR2 as SNEGSKA (reference sequence). The CDR3 length is 13 residues. V shed 0 bases and J shed 6 bases, with 11 bases lying between them.

The chain links TRBV29-1 to TRBJ2-3; no definite D call. The V end lost 3 bases, the J end lost 2 bases, and 9 bases lay between the germline ends. Per germline, CDR1 SQVTM and CDR2 ANQGSEA. This CDR3 has 13 residues. In DNA, the CDR3 is TGCAGCGTTGACGGAGATGCCACAGATACGCAGTATTTT. Amino acids: CSVDGDATDTQYF.

This clonotype has a handful of counts. The genes are TRBV4-3 and TRBJ1-6, with unresolved D. Germline assignment: CDR1 LGHNA and CDR2 YSLEER. Trimming shortened V by 0 bases and J by 7 bases, and 10 bases separated the two germline ends. This CDR3 has 15 residues. CDR3: CASSQDNAPNSPLHF. CDR3 sequence (DNA): TGCGCCAGCAGCCAAGATAATGCTCCCAATTCACCCCTCCACTTT.

This clonotype was picked up a small number of times. The rearrangement uses TRBV4-2 and TRBJ1-4; D uncertain. CDR3 length: 15 residues. Trimming stripped 1 base from V and 7 bases from J, with 13 bases between. Germline CDR1 is LGHNA and CDR2 is YNFKEQ. In DNA form, the CDR3 reads TGTGCCAGCAGCCAAGTAGGACCCGGGAGTGAAAAACTGTTTTTT. Protein sequence: CASSQVGPGSEKLFF.

This clonotype was detected ten times or more. This sequence joins TRBV5-1 and TRBJ2-2; possibly TRBD2 for D (6 bases). The CDR3 has 14 amino acids. Trimming cost V 5 bases and J 1 base, with 9 bases left between them. Germline V lookup: CDR1 SGHRS, CDR2 YFSETQ. In DNA, the CDR3 is TGCGCCAGCAGAGGCGGGGTGAACACCGGGGAGCTGTTTTTT. Amino acids: CASRGGVNTGELFF. The whole variable domain, filled in from reference TRBV5-1 and TRBJ2-2, reads KAGVTQTPRYLIKTRGQQVTLSCSPISGHRSVSWYQQTPGQGLQFLFEYFSETQRNKGNFPGRFSGRQFSNSRSEMNVSTLELGDSALYLCASRGGVNTGELFFGEGSRLTVL.

This clonotype was counted ten times or more. This chain joins TRBV20-1 and TRBJ2-7; 10 positions match TRBD1. V was clipped by 5 bases and J by 6 bases; unmatched bases: 10. The CDR3 sequence is 14 residues long. Germline V lookup: CDR1 DFQATT, CDR2 SNEGSKA (reference sequence). CDR3 DNA sequence: TGCAGTGCTTCGTCCGGGACAGGGGCATCCGAGCAGTACTTC. Translating it yields CSASSGTGASEQYF.

This chain connects TRBV15 to TRBJ2-1; D is possibly TRBD1 or TRBD2 (5 bases each). Deletions cut 6 bases from V and 1 base from J, with 16 bases between. Germline lookup yields CDR1 LNHNV and CDR2 YYDKDF (reference sequence). The CDR3 is 16 residues long. The CDR3 DNA follows: TGTGCCACCAGGCAGGGTATAACTAGTTCCTACAATGAGCAGTTCTTC. This encodes CATRQGITSSYNEQFF.

This clonotype was seen repeatedly, ten times or more. This rearrangement joins TRBV7-3 to TRBJ2-1; TRBD2 matches 10 bases. Germline V lookup: CDR1 SGHTA, CDR2 FQGTGA. The J segment lost 10 bases and the V segment lost 1 base, leaving 7 bases of the junction unmatched. This CDR3 contains 15 residues. The DNA for the CDR3 is TGTGCCAGCAGCTTAATGCTAGCGGGAGATCGCGAGCAGTTCTTC. Its protein is CASSLMLAGDREQFF.

This clonotype has ten or more counts. This rearrangement joins TRBV28 to TRBJ1-2, with unresolved D. Trimming stripped 3 bases from V and 5 bases from J, with 13 bases between. The CDR3 contains 14 residues. CDR1 MDHEN and CDR2 SYDVKM come from the germline V gene. The CDR3 region is CASSLPEISYGYTF. The CDR3 DNA sequence: TGTGCCAGCAGTTTGCCAGAAATTAGTTATGGCTACACCTTC.

There are many counts of this clonotype. This rearrangement joins TRBV9 to TRBJ1-2; TRBD1 might be the D (5 bases). CDR3 length: 14 amino acids. CDR1 SGDLS and CDR2 YYNGEE come from the germline V gene. V lost 2 bases, J lost 0 bases, and 8 bases lay in between. In DNA form, the CDR3 reads TGTGCCAGCAGCGTGGACATGACTAACTATGGCTACACCTTC. Protein: CASSVDMTNYGYTF.

This clonotype was seen many times. The rearrangement links TRBV29-1 to TRBJ2-7, with 7 bases fitting TRBD2. Trimming cost V 7 bases and J 4 bases; bases outside gene matches: 10. Germline V gives CDR1 SQVTM, CDR2 ANQGSEA. The CDR3 spans 13 residues. CDR3 protein: CSARSGMGYEQYF. CDR3 coding DNA: TGCAGCGCCAGGAGCGGGATGGGGTACGAGCAGTACTTC.

This clonotype was counted many times. The V call is TRBV15, the J call TRBJ1-5; 8 bases map to TRBD1. Germline CDR1 reads LNHNV; CDR2 reads YYDKDF (reference sequence). The CDR3 is 16 residues long. Trimming removed 0 bases from V and 7 bases from J; junction bases left unmatched: 8. DNA for the CDR3: TGTGCCACCAGCAGAGAGGCCAGACAGGGGAACCAGCCCCAGCATTTT. Its protein is CATSREARQGNQPQHF.

The genes are TRBV7-3 and TRBJ2-2; possible D gene TRBD2, 6 bases. Germline-derived CDR1 and CDR2 are SGHTA and FQGTGA. The V and J ends lost 4 bases and 4 bases respectively, with 13 bases between them. This CDR3 spans 15 amino acids. The CDR3 region is CASSYSGGGTGELFF. The CDR3 DNA is TGTGCCAGCAGCTACAGTGGGGGAGGCACCGGGGAGCTGTTTTTT.

Many counts were recorded for this clonotype. The J gene is TRBJ2-1, the V gene TRBV20-1, with no clear D. Germline CDR1 DFQATT, CDR2 SNEGSKA (reference sequence). Trimming shortened V by 1 base and J by 3 bases, and 13 bases separated the two germline ends. The CDR3 contains 15 residues. This chain's CDR3 is CSARVLRTDYNEQFF. The DNA for the CDR3 is TGCAGTGCTAGAGTTCTCAGGACCGACTACAATGAGCAGTTCTTC.

CDR3 in DNA: TGCAGTGCTAAGAGACAGTTGAATGAAAAACTGTTTTTT. Its protein is CSAKRQLNEKLFF. The J gene is TRBJ1-4, the V gene TRBV20-1; tentative D call: TRBD1 (5 bases). V gave up 4 bases and J gave up 5 bases, with 11 bases separating them. From germline, CDR1 is DFQATT and CDR2 SNEGSKA (reference sequence). The CDR3 is 13 amino acids.

This clonotype came up many times. The rearrangement joins TRBV9 to TRBJ2-5, with TRBD2 matching over 8 bases. The CDR3 has 16 residues. V trimming: 0 bases; J trimming: 2 bases; junction bases outside the gene matches: 6. Per germline, CDR1 SGDLS and CDR2 YYNGEE. The CDR3 is CASSVGAGATQETQYF. In nucleotides, the CDR3 is TGTGCCAGCAGCGTAGGAGCGGGGGCTACTCAAGAGACCCAGTACTTC.

V and J are TRBV19 and TRBJ1-5; maybe TRBD1 (5 bases). Trimming pared 10 bases from V and 3 bases from J, leaving 19 bases between. The CDR3 extends over 15 amino acids. In germline, CDR1 is LNHDA, CDR2 SQIVND (reference sequence). CDR3 amino acids: CATTPGDRDNQPQHF. In DNA, the CDR3 is TGTGCCACCACGCCGGGTGACAGAGACAATCAGCCCCAGCATTTT.

This clonotype was counted many times. The chain joins TRBV7-2 to TRBJ2-1, with 10 bases matching TRBD1. Germline lookup yields CDR1 SGHTA and CDR2 FQGNSA. V shed 5 bases, J shed 7 bases, and the junction held 8 bases outside the gene matches. This CDR3 comprises 15 residues. CDR3 sequence reads: CASSGDRGLRNEQFF. Written as DNA, the CDR3 is TGTGCCAGCAGCGGAGACAGGGGGCTGAGGAATGAGCAGTTCTTC.